Below, 19 T cell receptor beta chains from the same sample are listed, as sequenced in a study of cytomegalovirus exposure and HLA in healthy donors. PCR was performed using 60 Vbeta and 13 Jbeta primers. Only in-frame clones appear in the TCRdb table, and some are missing; sequencing was by immunoSEQ multiplex PCR. The sample shows about 210,000 clones, around nine tenths of them seen only once. The sample consisted of PBMCs. The receptors shown here come from a woman in her twenties or thirties in good health and CMV-seronegative.

The rearrangement links TRBV19 to TRBJ1-2; 7 bases agree with TRBD1. This CDR3 comprises 15 residues. Looked up from germline, CDR1 is LNHDA and CDR2 is SQIVND (reference sequence). Trimming removed 5 bases from V and 0 bases from J; junction bases left unmatched: 6. This CDR3 reads CASSGQVSPNYGYTF. CDR3 nucleotide sequence: TGTGCCAGTAGTGGACAGGTGTCCCCTAACTATGGCTACACCTTC. The entire variable domain, with the rest obtained from reference TRBV19 and TRBJ1-2, is as follows: DGGITQSPKYLFRKEGQNVTLSCEQNLNHDAMYWYRQDPGQGLRLIYYSQIVNDFQKGDIAEGYSVSREKKESFPLTVTSAQKNPTAFYLCASSGQVSPNYGYTFGSGTRLTVV.

The gene calls are TRBV2 and TRBJ2-5, with 9 positions matching TRBD1. CDR1 and CDR2 (germline): SNHLY, FYNNEI. The trim removed 7 bases at V and 4 bases at J, leaving 4 bases unmatched. CDR3 size: 13 residues. The CDR3 is CASNRDRVETQYF. CDR3 nucleotide sequence: TGTGCCAGCAACCGGGACAGGGTAGAGACCCAGTACTTC.

This clone was seen once. The chain links TRBV9 to TRBJ2-2, with 14 bases matching TRBD2. CDR3 length: 15 amino acids. Germline V gives CDR1 SGDLS, CDR2 YYNGEE. The J segment lost 4 bases and the V segment lost 5 bases, leaving 1 base of the junction unmatched. CDR3 residues: CASRGTSGSTGELFF. The CDR3 nucleotides read TGTGCCAGCAGAGGGACTAGCGGGAGCACCGGGGAGCTGTTTTTT.

CDR3 DNA sequence: TGCGCCAGCAGCTTACAGGGGGCATGGGAGCAGTACTTC. This codes for CASSLQGAWEQYF. V is TRBV5-1 and J is TRBJ2-7; TRBD1 matches 9 bases. The length of the CDR3 is 13 residues. CDR1 and CDR2 (germline): SGHRS, YFSETQ. V dropped 2 bases and J dropped 7; count of bases not matched to a gene: 4.

The chain combines TRBV18 with TRBJ2-5; possibly TRBD2 for D (6 bases). The V end lost 4 bases, the J end lost 2 bases, and 17 bases lay between the germline ends. CDR3 length: 16 amino acids. From germline, CDR1 is KGHSH and CDR2 LQKENI. The CDR3 here is CASSQDISRGQETQYF. In DNA form, the CDR3 reads TGTGCCAGCTCACAGGACATCTCACGGGGGCAAGAGACCCAGTACTTC.

This chain links TRBV20-1 with TRBJ2-7; possible D gene TRBD1, 6 bases. V was cut by 6 bases and J by 2 bases, with 8 bases left in between. This CDR3 is 11 amino acids long. The germline V gene encodes CDR1 DFQATT and CDR2 SNEGSKA (reference sequence). The DNA of the CDR3 is TGCAGTGCCCCAGGGGCCTACGAGCAGTACTTC. Translated, it gives CSAPGAYEQYF.

V gene TRBV9 combines with J gene TRBJ1-2; a weak D match, TRBD1 (6 bases). The CDR3 sequence is 14 residues long. The V and J ends lost 0 bases and 4 bases respectively, with 10 bases between them. Per the germline V gene, CDR1 is SGDLS and CDR2 is YYNGEE. The CDR3 DNA reads as TGTGCCAGCAGCGTAGGGGACACAGTCTATGGCTACACCTTC. It yields the protein CASSVGDTVYGYTF.

This clone was seen just once. The CDR3 region is CASSGEGTGELFF. CDR3 DNA: TGCGCCAGCAGTGGAGAGGGCACCGGGGAGCTGTTTTTT. V is TRBV10-1 and J is TRBJ2-2; TRBD2 might be the D (5 bases). The V gene's germline CDR1 is WNHNN and CDR2 SYGVQD (reference sequence). Trimming left V 4 bases short and J 4 bases short, with 7 bases between. The CDR3 extends over 13 amino acids.

V usage is TRBV10-3 and J usage is TRBJ2-7, with 7 bases lining up with TRBD1. After removal of 10 bases from V and 5 bases from J, the junction contained 8 bases not matched to a gene. This CDR3 has 12 amino acids. Germline CDR1 ENHRY, CDR2 SYGVKD. This chain's CDR3 is CATRTGNDEQYF. CDR3 in DNA: TGTGCCACGCGGACAGGTAATGACGAGCAGTACTTC.

V gene TRBV7-8 combines with J gene TRBJ2-3; TRBD1 matches 9 bases. Germline CDR1 and CDR2: SGHVS and FQNEAQ. The CDR3 has 17 amino acids. Trimming at V came to 5 bases and at J to 4 bases, leaving 13 bases not matched to a gene. The CDR3 DNA reads TGTGCCAGCAGCCCGGTCGGGACAGGGCTTTTTCCAGATACGCAGTATTTT. Translated, it gives CASSPVGTGLFPDTQYF.

The chain joins TRBV28 to TRBJ1-2, with D unclear. V lost 2 bases and J lost 5, with 9 bases in between. The length of the CDR3 is 13 residues. Looked up from germline, CDR1 is MDHEN and CDR2 is SYDVKM. CDR3 protein: CASSLMEQYGYTF. As DNA, the CDR3 is TGTGCCAGCAGTTTAATGGAGCAATATGGCTACACCTTC.

The rearrangement joins TRBV4-1 to TRBJ2-7; TRBD2 matches at 7 bases. The CDR3 consists of 17 residues. Germline-derived CDR1 and CDR2 are MGHRA and YSYEKL. The V segment lost 4 bases and the J segment 2 bases; nucleotides outside the gene matches: 14. CDR3 in DNA: TGCGCCAGCAGCCTCGGACCTCTAGCGGAGCTAACCTACGAGCAGTACTTC. This translates into CASSLGPLAELTYEQYF.

The gene calls are TRBV29-1 and TRBJ2-1; D might be TRBD1 (6 bases). CDR1 and CDR2 from the germline V gene are SQVTM and ANQGSEA. The CDR3 sequence is 17 residues long. V was shortened by 0 bases and J by 0 bases, with 15 bases between the two germline ends. CDR3 nucleotide sequence: TGCAGCGTTGAAGATCCTGAGGGGGAGAGCTCCTACAATGAGCAGTTCTTC. It is translated as CSVEDPEGESSYNEQFF.

This chain uses TRBV4-1 with TRBJ2-3; 8 bases fit TRBD1. The CDR3 runs to 18 residues. Trimming cost V 0 bases and J 6 bases; bases outside gene matches: 14. Looked up from germline, CDR1 is MGHRA and CDR2 is YSYEKL. For the CDR3, the DNA is TGCGCCAGCAGCCAAGATTCGGGGACAGGTTGGGGCGGGGATACGCAGTATTTT. Residues: CASSQDSGTGWGGDTQYF.

This clone was counted a few times. The chain carries TRBV4-1 and TRBJ2-7, with a tentative D call TRBD2 (6 bases). CDR1 is MGHRA and CDR2 is YSYEKL in the germline V gene. The CDR3 loop spans 15 amino acids. The ends were cut back, 0 bases at V and 4 bases at J, with 13 bases in the middle. CDR3 residues: CASSQEMREVYEQYF. In nucleotides, the CDR3 is TGCGCCAGCAGCCAAGAAATGAGGGAGGTGTACGAGCAGTACTTC.

This clone was counted once. The chain employs TRBV27 and TRBJ1-4; D call uncertain. This CDR3 contains 13 residues. Trimming shortened V by 6 bases and J by 5 bases, and 10 bases separated the two germline ends. Per germline, CDR1 MNHEY and CDR2 SMNVEV (reference sequence). Written as DNA, the CDR3 is TGTGCCAGCAGGGCAGGAAGAAATGAAAAACTGTTTTTT. It specifies CASRAGRNEKLFF.

This clone is a singleton in its sample. The chain combines TRBV28 with TRBJ1-5; TRBD1 is a possible D gene (6 bases). The CDR3 totals 13 residues. The ends were cut back, 8 bases at V and 11 bases at J, with 19 bases in the middle. Germline loops: CDR1 MDHEN, CDR2 SYDVKM. The CDR3 coding sequence is TGTGCCAGCTACCGCCGTCGGGGGGCGGCCCAGCATTTT. This codes for CASYRRRGAAQHF.

This chain uses TRBV9 with TRBJ2-1; TRBD2 agrees at 7 bases. V was clipped by 3 bases and J by 1 base; unmatched bases: 4. CDR3 length equals 15 residues. CDR1 and CDR2 (germline): SGDLS, YYNGEE. The CDR3 spells CASSGGGKSYNEQFF. The CDR3 DNA reads as TGTGCCAGCAGCGGGGGGGGGAAGTCCTACAATGAGCAGTTCTTC.

In nucleotides, the CDR3 is TGTGCCAGCAGCTTAGAGGGGGACAGGGGCTACAATGAGCAGTTCTTC. This encodes CASSLEGDRGYNEQFF. The chain has TRBV7-9 and TRBJ2-1, with 10 nucleotides matching TRBD1. The V gene's germline CDR1 is SEHNR and CDR2 FQNEAQ (reference sequence). The CDR3 loop spans 16 amino acids. After removal of 1 base from V and 3 bases from J, the junction contained 3 bases not matched to a gene.